The 26 T cell receptor beta chains reported below all come from one sample, sequenced in a study of blood T cell repertoires in COVID-19. The assay was immunoSEQ multiplex PCR, and TCRdb's table has in-frame clones only and misses some. The sample yields more than 350,000 clones, 89% seen once. Sequencing used peripheral blood. All receptors derive from a woman in her 30s with COVID-19, enrolled during active disease.

V gene TRBV5-1 combines with J gene TRBJ1-1; D is perhaps TRBD1 (6 bases). Looked up from germline, CDR1 is SGHRS and CDR2 is YFSETQ. V was pared by 4 bases and J by 0 bases, with 13 bases between. The CDR3 length is 15 residues. CDR3 bases: TGCGCCAGCAGCACCGGACAGATTATGAACACTGAAGCTTTCTTT. Translation gives CASSTGQIMNTEAFF.

V and J are TRBV5-4 and TRBJ2-3; D ambiguous. The germline V and J ends were trimmed by 5 bases and 0 bases, with 10 bases remaining between them. Germline-derived CDR1 and CDR2 are SGHNT and YYREEE (reference sequence). This CDR3 comprises 14 residues. The CDR3 reads CASSQFTSTDTQYF. The CDR3 coding sequence is TGTGCCAGCAGTCAATTTACTAGCACAGATACGCAGTATTTT.

This clone came up once. The gene calls are TRBV27 and TRBJ1-5, with a weak D call TRBD1 (5 bases). Germline loops: CDR1 MNHEY, CDR2 SMNVEV (reference sequence). This CDR3 region has 13 residues. Trimming pared 5 bases from V and 6 bases from J, leaving 11 bases between. CDR3 nucleotides: TGTGCCAGCAGTCTTGGGGCGGCTCAGCCCCAGCATTTT. This translates into CASSLGAAQPQHF.

The chain carries TRBV27 and TRBJ2-7; the D gene is possibly TRBD1 (6 bases). The CDR3 loop spans 14 amino acids. Deletions cut 2 bases from V and 4 bases from J, with 12 bases between. From germline, CDR1 is MNHEY and CDR2 SMNVEV (reference sequence). The CDR3 here is CASSLQGGWYEQYF. CDR3 DNA sequence: TGTGCCAGCAGTTTACAAGGGGGATGGTACGAGCAGTACTTC.

This clone was counted a single time. V and J are TRBV10-1 and TRBJ2-7; TRBD2 matches at 13 bases. The CDR3 is made up of 15 amino acids. V trimming: 7 bases; J trimming: 7 bases; junction bases outside the gene matches: 10. Per the germline V gene, CDR1 is WNHNN and CDR2 is SYGVQD (reference sequence). The CDR3 here is CASIKLAGGPREQYV. The CDR3 region has the DNA TGCGCCAGCATTAAACTAGCGGGAGGGCCAAGGGAGCAGTACGTC.

This clone showed up just once. The chain uses TRBV2 and TRBJ1-6, with D perhaps matching TRBD1 (6 bases). This CDR3 has 16 amino acids. V lost 5 bases, J lost 5 bases, and 16 bases lay in between. CDR1 is SNHLY, CDR2 FYNNEI, per germline. CDR3 protein: CASSPMGTSNNSPLHF. Here the CDR3 DNA reads TGTGCCAGCAGTCCTATGGGGACATCTAATAATTCACCCCTCCACTTT.

V usage is TRBV9 and J usage is TRBJ1-6, with a possible D match to TRBD1 (5 bases). This CDR3 comprises 14 residues. The germline gives CDR1 SGDLS, CDR2 YYNGEE. The V end was cut by 2 bases, the J end by 10 bases, with 13 bases between. CDR3 region: CASSVGQGHSPLHF. The CDR3, as DNA: TGTGCCAGCAGCGTCGGGCAGGGCCACTCACCCCTCCACTTT.

The V gene is TRBV5-6, the J gene TRBJ2-1; TRBD1 matches at 11 bases. Per the germline V gene, CDR1 is SGHDT and CDR2 is YYEEEE. Trimming removed 3 bases from V and 6 bases from J; junction bases left unmatched: 5. This CDR3 region has 15 residues. CDR3 residues: CASSWWDRGINEQFF. For the CDR3, the DNA is TGTGCCAGCAGCTGGTGGGACAGGGGGATCAATGAGCAGTTCTTC.

The chain carries TRBV27 and TRBJ2-2, with TRBD2 matching over 7 bases. Germline-derived CDR1 and CDR2 are MNHEY and SMNVEV (reference sequence). V was clipped by 3 bases and J by 5 bases; unmatched bases: 6. This CDR3 spans 15 amino acids. CDR3: CASSFLAVGTGELFF. The CDR3 DNA follows: TGTGCCAGCAGTTTCCTAGCGGTAGGAACCGGGGAGCTGTTTTTT.

The chain links TRBV29-1 to TRBJ1-3, with unresolved D. V lost 7 bases to trimming and J lost 0 bases, with 10 bases between them. The CDR3 consists of 13 residues. Germline values: CDR1 SQVTM, CDR2 ANQGSEA. CDR3 in DNA: TGCAGCGCTATGGGAGACTCTGGAAACACCATATATTTT. It translates to CSAMGDSGNTIYF.

The rearrangement uses TRBV27 and TRBJ2-1, with 7 bases lining up with TRBD2. The CDR3 is 14 residues long. Germline CDR1 reads MNHEY; CDR2 reads SMNVEV (reference sequence). The V and J ends lost 5 bases and 2 bases, in that order; junction bases with no gene match: 3. Here the CDR3 DNA reads TGTGCCAGCAGTGACGGGGGGACCTACAATGAGCAGTTCTTC. Translated: CASSDGGTYNEQFF.

V is TRBV29-1 and J is TRBJ2-1; 10 nucleotides match TRBD2. Germline values: CDR1 SQVTM, CDR2 ANQGSEA. V trimming: 6 bases; J trimming: 10 bases; junction bases outside the gene matches: 9. The CDR3 has 13 residues. The CDR3, as DNA: TGCAGCGTACGTCTAGCGGGAGTAGGGGAGCAGTTCTTC. This sequence encodes CSVRLAGVGEQFF.

This chain joins TRBV7-9 and TRBJ2-2, with D maybe TRBD1 (5 bases). Germline CDR1 SEHNR, CDR2 FQNEAQ (reference sequence). Trimming took off 5 bases at V and 3 bases at J, with 19 bases between the two ends. The CDR3 runs 17 residues. CDR3 sequence reads: CASSPATTDYYTGELFF. CDR3 sequence (DNA): TGTGCCAGCAGCCCAGCGACGACAGATTACTACACCGGGGAGCTGTTTTTT. Complete variable domain (other parts from reference TRBV7-9 and TRBJ2-2): DTGVSQNPRHKITKRGQNVTFRCDPISEHNRLYWYRQTLGQGPEFLTYFQNEAQLEKSRLLSDRFSAERPKGSFSTLEIQRTEQGDSAMYLCASSPATTDYYTGELFFGEGSRLTVL.

The J gene is TRBJ2-7, the V gene TRBV4-3, with TRBD1 matching 10 bases. The germline V gene has CDR1 LGHNA and CDR2 YSLEER. Trimming cost V 0 bases and J 7 bases; bases outside gene matches: 6. This CDR3 spans 15 amino acids. This chain's CDR3 is CASSQDHGTGVEQYF. The CDR3 coding sequence is TGCGCCAGCAGCCAAGATCACGGGACAGGGGTAGAGCAGTACTTC.

The chain links TRBV24-1 to TRBJ2-3; possibly TRBD2 for D (6 bases). The CDR3 is 15 amino acids. The germline CDR1 and CDR2 sequences are KGHDR and SFDVKD. Deletions cut 4 bases from V and 5 bases from J, with 15 bases between. In DNA form, the CDR3 reads TGTGCCACCAGTGAGGCGAGGCTAGCGAAAGATACGCAGTATTTT. Translating gives CATSEARLAKDTQYF.

The chain is built from TRBV9 and TRBJ2-7; D remains ambiguous. V lost 0 bases to trimming and J lost 9 bases, with 19 bases between them. Germline CDR1 and CDR2: SGDLS and YYNGEE. This CDR3 comprises 15 residues. The CDR3 sequence is CASSVVALSLERQYV. The CDR3 coding sequence is TGTGCCAGCAGCGTAGTCGCTCTGTCCCTAGAGCGGCAGTACGTC.

The chain has TRBV28 and TRBJ1-2; weak D call: TRBD1 (5 bases). V was trimmed by 4 bases and J by 2 bases, leaving 8 bases between them. The germline V gene has CDR1 MDHEN and CDR2 SYDVKM. The CDR3 is made up of 13 amino acids. CDR3 bases: TGTGCCAGCAGTTACGGACAAAACTATGGCTACACCTTC. The encoded protein is CASSYGQNYGYTF.

The chain is built from TRBV6-5 and TRBJ2-5, with a possible D match to TRBD1 (5 bases). Between the trimmed V and J ends, which lost 7 bases and 2 bases, there was a span of 17 bases. The CDR3 is 15 residues long. CDR1 is MNHEY, CDR2 SVGAGI, per germline. The CDR3 is CASTLGAGDQETQYF. CDR3 bases: TGTGCCAGCACCTTAGGGGCAGGAGATCAAGAGACCCAGTACTTC.

This sequence joins TRBV5-6 and TRBJ1-2; the match to TRBD1 covers 10 bases. Unmatched junction bases numbered 13, after V lost 6 bases and J lost 5 bases. Germline values: CDR1 SGHDT, CDR2 YYEEEE. This CDR3 is 16 amino acids long. The DNA of the CDR3 is TGTGCCAGCACCCCGTCGGGGGACAGGGGTTATTATGGCTACACCTTC. Amino acid sequence: CASTPSGDRGYYGYTF.

The chain uses TRBV6-6 and TRBJ2-3, with no clear D. This CDR3 is 14 amino acids long. Germline CDR1 and CDR2: MNHNY and SVGAGI (reference sequence). Trimming left V 2 bases short and J 0 bases short, with 6 bases between. CDR3 in DNA: TGTGCCAGCAGTTACACAAGAAGCACAGATACGCAGTATTTT. Its protein product is CASSYTRSTDTQYF.

The V call is TRBV7-6, the J call TRBJ1-1; D unclear. Trimming took off 1 base at V and 1 base at J, with 13 bases between the two ends. The CDR3 totals 16 residues. Germline CDR1 is SGHVS and CDR2 is FNYEAQ. In DNA form, the CDR3 reads TGTGCCAGCAGCTTAGGGGCAGGCGACGAGAACACTGAAGCTTTCTTT. It specifies CASSLGAGDENTEAFF.

CDR3 nucleotides: TGTGCCAGCAACCCAGACAGGGCGCACACCGGGGAGCTGTTTTTT. It is translated as CASNPDRAHTGELFF. The gene calls are TRBV7-9 and TRBJ2-2; TRBD1 matches 7 bases. J gave up 3 bases and V 7 bases, and 8 bases lay outside the gene matches. The CDR3 extends over 15 amino acids. The germline gives CDR1 SEHNR, CDR2 FQNEAQ (reference sequence).

J is TRBJ1-1 and V is TRBV19; the D gene is possibly TRBD1 (6 bases). The CDR3 loop spans 16 amino acids. Germline CDR1 is LNHDA and CDR2 is SQIVND (reference sequence). V lost 7 bases and J 0 bases, leaving 18 bases between the germline ends. CDR3 residues: CASTYRVSRMNTEAFF. The CDR3 region has the DNA TGTGCCAGTACCTACAGGGTTTCACGAATGAACACTGAAGCTTTCTTT.

This clone is a singleton in its sample. The genes are TRBV7-2 and TRBJ2-3; TRBD2 matches at 12 bases. Germline-derived CDR1 and CDR2 are SGHTA and FQGNSA. This CDR3 spans 16 amino acids. Trimming at V came to 5 bases and at J to 0 bases, leaving 3 bases not matched to a gene. The CDR3 is CASSILAGGSTDTQYF. CDR3 bases: TGTGCCAGCAGCATACTAGCGGGGGGTAGCACAGATACGCAGTATTTT.

This chain uses TRBV5-1 with TRBJ2-5; 10 bases line up with TRBD2. Looked up from germline, CDR1 is SGHRS and CDR2 is YFSETQ. V lost 0 bases to trimming and J lost 5 bases; unmatched junction nucleotides: 7. The CDR3 sequence is 16 residues long. CDR3 region: CASSLGSSGGGETQYF. The CDR3 DNA follows: TGCGCCAGCAGCTTGGGATCTAGCGGGGGTGGTGAGACCCAGTACTTC.

The chain links TRBV6-1 to TRBJ2-3, with D possibly matching TRBD1 (7 bases). V lost 4 bases and J 0 bases, leaving 14 bases between the germline ends. The length of the CDR3 is 16 residues. Per germline, CDR1 MNHNS and CDR2 SASEGT. The chain's CDR3 is CASSAVRGTSTDTQYF. CDR3 coding DNA: TGTGCCAGCAGTGCGGTCAGGGGGACTAGCACAGATACGCAGTATTTT.